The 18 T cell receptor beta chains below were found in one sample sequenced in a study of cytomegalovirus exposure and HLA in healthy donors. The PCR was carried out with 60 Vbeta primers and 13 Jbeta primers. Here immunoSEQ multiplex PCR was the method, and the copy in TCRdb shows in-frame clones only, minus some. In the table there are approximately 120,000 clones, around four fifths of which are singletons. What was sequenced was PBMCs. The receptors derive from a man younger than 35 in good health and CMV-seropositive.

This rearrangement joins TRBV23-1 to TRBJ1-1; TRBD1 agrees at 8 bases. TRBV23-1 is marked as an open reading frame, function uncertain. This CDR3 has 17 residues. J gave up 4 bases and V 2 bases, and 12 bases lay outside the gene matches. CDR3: CASSQHILNRGATEAFF. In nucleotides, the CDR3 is TGCGCCAGCAGTCAACACATTCTTAACAGGGGGGCCACTGAAGCTTTCTTT.

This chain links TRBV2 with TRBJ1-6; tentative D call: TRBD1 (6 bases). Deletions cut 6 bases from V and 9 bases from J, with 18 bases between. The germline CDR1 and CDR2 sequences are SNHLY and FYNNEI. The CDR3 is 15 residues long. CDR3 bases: TGTGCCAGCAGCGGAGAGGTAACAGGGACTTCACCCCTCCACTTT. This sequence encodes CASSGEVTGTSPLHF. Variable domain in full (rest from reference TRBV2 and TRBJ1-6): EPEVTQTPSHQVTQMGQEVILRCVPISNHLYFYWYRQILGQKVEFLVSFYNNEISEKSEIFDDQFSVERPDGSNFTLKIRSTKLEDSAMYFCASSGEVTGTSPLHFGNGTRLTVT.

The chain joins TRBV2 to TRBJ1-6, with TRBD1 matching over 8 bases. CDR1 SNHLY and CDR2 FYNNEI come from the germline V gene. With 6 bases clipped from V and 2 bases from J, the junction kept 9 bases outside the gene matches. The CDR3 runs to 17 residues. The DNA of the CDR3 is TGTGCCAGCAGACCACAATGGACAGGGCCCTATAATTCACCCCTCCACTTT. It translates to CASRPQWTGPYNSPLHF.

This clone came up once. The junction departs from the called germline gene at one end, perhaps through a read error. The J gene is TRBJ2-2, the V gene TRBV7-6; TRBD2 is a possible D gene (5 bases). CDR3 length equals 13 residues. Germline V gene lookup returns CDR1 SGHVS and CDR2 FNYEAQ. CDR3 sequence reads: CACSHPGTGELFF. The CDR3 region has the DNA TGTGCCTGCAGCCACCCGGGGACCGGGGAGCTGTTTTTT.

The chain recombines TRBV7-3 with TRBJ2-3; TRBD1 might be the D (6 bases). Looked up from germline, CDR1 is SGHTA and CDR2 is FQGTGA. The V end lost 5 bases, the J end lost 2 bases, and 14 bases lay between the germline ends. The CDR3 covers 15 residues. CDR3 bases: TGTGCCAGCAGCCGGACAGTCTCCGTCACAGATACGCAGTATTTT. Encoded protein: CASSRTVSVTDTQYF. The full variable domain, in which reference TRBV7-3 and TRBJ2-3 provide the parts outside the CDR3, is GAGVSQTPSNKVTEKGKYVELRCDPISGHTALYWYRQSLGQGPEFLIYFQGTGAADDSGLPNDRFFAVRPEGSVSTLKIQRTERGDSAVYLCASSRTVSVTDTQYFGPGTRLTVL.

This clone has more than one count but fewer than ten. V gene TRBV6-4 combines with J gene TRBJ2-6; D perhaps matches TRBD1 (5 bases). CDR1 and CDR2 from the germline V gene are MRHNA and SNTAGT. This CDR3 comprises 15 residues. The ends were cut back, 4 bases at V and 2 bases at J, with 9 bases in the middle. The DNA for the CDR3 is TGTGCCAGCAGTGTGGGCAGGGCTGGGGCCAACGTCCTGACTTTC. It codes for CASSVGRAGANVLTF.

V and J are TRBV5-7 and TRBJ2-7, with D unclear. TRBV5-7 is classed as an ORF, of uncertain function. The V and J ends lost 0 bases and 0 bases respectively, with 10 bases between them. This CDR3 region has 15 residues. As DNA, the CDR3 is TGTGCCAGCAGCTTGGTCACAGTTAGCTCCTACGAGCAGTACTTC. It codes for CASSLVTVSSYEQYF.

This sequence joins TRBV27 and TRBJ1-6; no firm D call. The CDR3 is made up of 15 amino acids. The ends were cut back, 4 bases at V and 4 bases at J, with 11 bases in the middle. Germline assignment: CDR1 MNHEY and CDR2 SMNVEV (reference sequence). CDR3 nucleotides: TGTGCCAGCAGTTCAGTCCCCGGGTATAATTCACCCCTCCACTTT. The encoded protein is CASSSVPGYNSPLHF.

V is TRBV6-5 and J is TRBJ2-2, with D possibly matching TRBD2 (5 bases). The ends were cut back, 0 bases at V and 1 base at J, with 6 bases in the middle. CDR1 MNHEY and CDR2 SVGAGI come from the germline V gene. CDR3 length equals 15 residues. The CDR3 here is CASSYSRGNTGELFF. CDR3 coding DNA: TGTGCCAGCAGTTACTCTCGGGGGAACACCGGGGAGCTGTTTTTT.

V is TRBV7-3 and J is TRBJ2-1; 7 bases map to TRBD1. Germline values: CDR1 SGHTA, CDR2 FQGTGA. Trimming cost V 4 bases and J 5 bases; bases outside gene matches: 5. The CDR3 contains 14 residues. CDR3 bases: TGTGCCAGCAGCTCCGGACAGGAAAACAATGAGCAGTTCTTC. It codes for CASSSGQENNEQFF. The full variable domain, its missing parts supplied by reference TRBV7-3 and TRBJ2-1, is GAGVSQTPSNKVTEKGKYVELRCDPISGHTALYWYRQSLGQGPEFLIYFQGTGAADDSGLPNDRFFAVRPEGSVSTLKIQRTERGDSAVYLCASSSGQENNEQFFGPGTRLTVL.

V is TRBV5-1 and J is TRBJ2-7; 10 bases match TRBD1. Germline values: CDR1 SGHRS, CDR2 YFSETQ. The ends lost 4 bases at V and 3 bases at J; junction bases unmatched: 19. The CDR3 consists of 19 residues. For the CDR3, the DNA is TGCGCCAGCAGCGTAAGAACCGGGACAGGGGCAAAGAATTTCTACGAGCAGTACTTC. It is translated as CASSVRTGTGAKNFYEQYF.

Written as DNA, the CDR3 is TGTGCCAGCAGCCCCGCCGGGGTCCAAGAGACCCAGTACTTC. This translates into CASSPAGVQETQYF. The chain combines TRBV5-8 with TRBJ2-5; possible D gene TRBD2, 5 bases. V lost 4 bases and J 1 base, leaving 11 bases between the germline ends. This CDR3 region has 14 residues. Germline loops: CDR1 SGHTS, CDR2 YDEGEE. The full variable domain, in which reference TRBV5-8 and TRBJ2-5 provide the parts outside the CDR3, is EAGVTQSPTHLIKTRGQQATLRCSPISGHTSVYWYQQALGLGLQFLLWYDEGEERNRGNFPPRFSGRQFPNYSSELNVNALELEDSALYLCASSPAGVQETQYFGPGTRLLVL.

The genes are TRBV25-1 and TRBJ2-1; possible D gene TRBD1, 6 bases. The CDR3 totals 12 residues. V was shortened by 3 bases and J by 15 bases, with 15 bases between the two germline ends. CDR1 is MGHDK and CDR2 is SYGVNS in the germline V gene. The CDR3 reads CASSDWDTPRFF. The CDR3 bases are TGTGCCAGCAGTGATTGGGACACGCCGCGGTTCTTC.

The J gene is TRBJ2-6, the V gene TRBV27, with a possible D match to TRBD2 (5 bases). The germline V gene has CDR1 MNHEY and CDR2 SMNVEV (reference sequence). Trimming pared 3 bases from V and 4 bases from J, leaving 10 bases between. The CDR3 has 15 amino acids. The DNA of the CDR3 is TGTGCCAGCAGTTTGAGGGAGCTCGGGGCCAACGTCCTGACTTTC. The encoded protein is CASSLRELGANVLTF. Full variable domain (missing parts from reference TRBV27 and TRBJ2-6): EAQVTQNPRYLITVTGKKLTVTCSQNMNHEYMSWYRQDPGLGLRQIYYSMNVEVTDKGDVPEGYKVSRKEKRNFPLILESPSPNQTSLYFCASSLRELGANVLTFGAGSRLTVL.

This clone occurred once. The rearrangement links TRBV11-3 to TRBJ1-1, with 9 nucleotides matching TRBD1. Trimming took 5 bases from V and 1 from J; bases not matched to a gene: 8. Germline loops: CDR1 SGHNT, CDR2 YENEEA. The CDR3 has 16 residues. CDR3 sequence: CASSPGTGPTNTEAFF. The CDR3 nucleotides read TGTGCCAGCAGCCCGGGGACAGGGCCGACGAACACTGAAGCTTTCTTT.

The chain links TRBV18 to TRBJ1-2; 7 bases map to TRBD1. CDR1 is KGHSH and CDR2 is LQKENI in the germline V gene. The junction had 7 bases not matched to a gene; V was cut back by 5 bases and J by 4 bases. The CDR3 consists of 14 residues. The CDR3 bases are TGTGCCAGCTCAAACGCCGGGACAGCCTATGGCTACACCTTC. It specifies CASSNAGTAYGYTF. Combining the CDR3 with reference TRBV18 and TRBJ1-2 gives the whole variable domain NAGVMQNPRHLVRRRGQEARLRCSPMKGHSHVYWYRQLPEEGLKFMVYLQKENIIDESGMPKERFSAEFPKEGPSILRIQQVVRGDSAAYFCASSNAGTAYGYTFGSGTRLTVV.

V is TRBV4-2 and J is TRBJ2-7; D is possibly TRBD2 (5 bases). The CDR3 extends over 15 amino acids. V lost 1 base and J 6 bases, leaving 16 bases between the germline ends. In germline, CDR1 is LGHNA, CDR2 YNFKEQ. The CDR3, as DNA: TGTGCCAGCAGCCAAGTTTTGGACTTTCGCGTCGAGCAGTACTTC. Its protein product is CASSQVLDFRVEQYF.

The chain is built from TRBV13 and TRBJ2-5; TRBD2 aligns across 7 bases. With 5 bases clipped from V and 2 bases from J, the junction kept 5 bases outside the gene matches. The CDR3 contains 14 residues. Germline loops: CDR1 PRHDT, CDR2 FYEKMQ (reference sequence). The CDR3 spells CASSHQRDQETQYF. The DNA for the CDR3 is TGTGCCAGCAGCCACCAGCGGGATCAAGAGACCCAGTACTTC.